This T cell receptor (beta chain) was documented in a study of T cells in Graves' hyperthyroidism and ophthalmopathy. Study conclusions and caveats: A 13 V-J signature model discriminated ophthalmopathy versus stable hyperthyroidism.

The investigators amplified TCR beta CDR3 regions from RNA transcripts. Initially, a first-round RT-PCR of the TCR CDR3 employed the HTBI primer set. One entry per CDR3 protein, called by TCRdb with MiXCR from the multiplex PCR reads. The sample includes 400,000 to 500,000 distinct CDR3 sequences, under 15% of them seen just once. This clonotype was seen a few times. Its antigen is unidentified. The CDR3 consists of 17 residues. After removal of 4 bases from V and 3 bases from J, the junction contained 12 bases not matched to a gene. Germline values: CDR1 SQVTM, CDR2 ANQGSEA. The genes are TRBV29-1 and TRBJ1-1; 12 bases fit TRBD1. Sequencing was done on a sample of blood. This clonotype originated in a man between 18 and 29 years old with Graves' ophthalmopathy. CDR3 sequence: CSVGNRDRGRRDTEAFF. CDR3 sequence (DNA): TGCAGCGTTGGAAACCGGGACAGGGGGCGCAGGGACACTGAAGCTTTCTTT.